Listed below are T cell receptor beta chains from one sample, sequenced in a study of relationships among human T cell subsets. TCRdb independently ran MiXCR on the multiplex PCR reads; one entry per CDR3 protein. The sample contains roughly 7,200 distinct CDR3 sequences, around 70% of which appear only once. Sequences were obtained from naive and transitional (CD45RA+) T cells sorted from blood. These receptors all come from a middle-aged man in good health. Each CDR3 is given with its conserved first and last residue. A D gene is named only where the DNA matches it firmly. For some rows the clone size is stated as once, few or many, or as a class when expanded; others skip it.

J gene,clone size,D gene,V gene,CDR3 DNA,CDR3 protein
TRBJ2-1,.,.,TRBV21-1,TGTGCCGGCAACGCTAGCGGGGCATCCTACAATGAGCAGTTCTTC,CAGNASGASYNEQFF
TRBJ2-5,.,.,TRBV5-4,TGTGCCAGCAGCTTGGGCAGGGTACAAGAGACCCAGTACTTC,CASSLGRVQETQYF
TRBJ2-6,.,TRBD1,TRBV28,TGTGCCACCGACCGCGGACAGGGAGGCTCTGGGGCCAACGTCCTGACTTTC,CATDRGQGGSGANVLTF
TRBJ2-1,.,TRBD1,TRBV11-2,TGTGCCAGCAGCCACAGGGACAGGGAGGCCCTAACGGGGCAGTTCTTC,CASSHRDREALTGQFF
TRBJ1-1,.,.,TRBV5-4,TGCGCCAGCAGCTTGGGGTTGGGCACTGAAGCTTTCTTT,CASSLGLGTEAFF
TRBJ2-1,.,.,TRBV20-1,TGCAGTGCTAGGACCCTAGCGTTTTCCTACAATGAGCAGTTCTTC,CSARTLAFSYNEQFF
TRBJ2-1,.,.,TRBV12-3/TRBV12-4,TGTGCCAGCAGTACCCAGGGGAGTGAGCAGTTCTTC,CASSTQGSEQFF
TRBJ2-1,few,.,TRBV5-6,TGTGCCAGCATCCAGGGCAATGAGCAGTTCTTC,CASIQGNEQFF
TRBJ1-1,few,.,TRBV29-1,TGCAGCGTTGCACAAACGCCGACTGAAGCTTTCTTT,CSVAQTPTEAFF
TRBJ2-7,.,.,TRBV30,TGTGCCTGGAGTCGATTCGGATCCTACGAGCAGTACTTC,CAWSRFGSYEQYF
TRBJ2-3,.,TRBD1,TRBV6-6,TGTGCCAGCAGTTTACAAAGTGGGACAGGGGGCACAGATACGCAGTATTTT,CASSLQSGTGGTDTQYF
TRBJ2-3,.,.,TRBV29-1,TGCAGCGTTGAAGATCGGGGGACAGACACAGATACGCAGTATTTT,CSVEDRGTDTDTQYF
TRBJ2-7,.,TRBD1,TRBV28,TGTGCGGAAAACAGGGGCCCTTCCTACGAGCAGTACTTC,CAENRGPSYEQYF
TRBJ2-6,few,TRBD1,TRBV19,TGTGCCAGTTACGAACAGGGGACAGGGGCCAACGTCCTGACTTTC,CASYEQGTGANVLTF
TRBJ2-1,.,TRBD1,TRBV19,TGTGCCAGTAGTATGGGACAGGGCTACAATGAGCAGTTCTTC,CASSMGQGYNEQFF
TRBJ2-3,.,TRBD2,TRBV18,TGTGCCAGCTCACCACCCGGACTAGCGGCCACAGATACGCAGTATTTT,CASSPPGLAATDTQYF
TRBJ2-3,once,.,TRBV19,TGTGCCAGTAGTATGAAGGGGACAGATACGCAGTATTTT,CASSMKGTDTQYF
TRBJ2-5,.,.,TRBV18,TGTGCCAGCTCACCACCGGGAGAGACCCAGTACTTC,CASSPPGETQYF
TRBJ2-5,.,.,TRBV13,TGTGCCAGCAGCTTAGGGGTTCGGGGCGCACGGGAGACCCAGTACTTC,CASSLGVRGARETQYF
TRBJ2-5,.,.,TRBV20-1,TGCAGTGCTAGACTCCCGTCCGAAGAGACCCAGTACTTC,CSARLPSEETQYF
TRBJ2-7,.,.,TRBV15,TGTGCCACCAGCAGAGACCGTGACTACAAATACTACGAGCAGTACTTC,CATSRDRDYKYYEQYF
TRBJ2-7,few,.,TRBV29-1,TGCAGCGTTGAATCGGAGGGGGGAAACTACGAGCAGTACTTC,CSVESEGGNYEQYF
TRBJ1-2,.,.,TRBV28,TGTGCCAGCACCGACACGGTTGTTGGCTATGGCTACACCTTC,CASTDTVVGYGYTF
TRBJ1-2,.,.,TRBV19,TGTGCCAGTAGTATTGAGGACGCCTATGGCTACACCTTC,CASSIEDAYGYTF
TRBJ1-2,.,.,TRBV5-4,TGTGCCAGCAGACGCGGGCAGGATAACTATGGCTACACCTTC,CASRRGQDNYGYTF